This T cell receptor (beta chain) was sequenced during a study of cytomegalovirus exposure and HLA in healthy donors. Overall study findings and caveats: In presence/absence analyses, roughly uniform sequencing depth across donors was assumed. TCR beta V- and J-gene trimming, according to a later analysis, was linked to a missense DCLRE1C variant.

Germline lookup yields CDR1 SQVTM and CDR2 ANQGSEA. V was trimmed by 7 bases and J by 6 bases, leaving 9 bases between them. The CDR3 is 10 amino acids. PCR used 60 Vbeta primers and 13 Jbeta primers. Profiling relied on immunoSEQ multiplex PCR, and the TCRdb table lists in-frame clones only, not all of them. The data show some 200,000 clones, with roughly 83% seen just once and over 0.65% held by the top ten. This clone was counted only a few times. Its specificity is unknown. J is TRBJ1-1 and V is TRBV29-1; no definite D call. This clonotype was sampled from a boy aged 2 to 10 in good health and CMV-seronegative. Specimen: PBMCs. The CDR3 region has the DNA TGCAGCGCCATCCAGGCTGAAGCTTTCTTT. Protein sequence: CSAIQAEAFF.